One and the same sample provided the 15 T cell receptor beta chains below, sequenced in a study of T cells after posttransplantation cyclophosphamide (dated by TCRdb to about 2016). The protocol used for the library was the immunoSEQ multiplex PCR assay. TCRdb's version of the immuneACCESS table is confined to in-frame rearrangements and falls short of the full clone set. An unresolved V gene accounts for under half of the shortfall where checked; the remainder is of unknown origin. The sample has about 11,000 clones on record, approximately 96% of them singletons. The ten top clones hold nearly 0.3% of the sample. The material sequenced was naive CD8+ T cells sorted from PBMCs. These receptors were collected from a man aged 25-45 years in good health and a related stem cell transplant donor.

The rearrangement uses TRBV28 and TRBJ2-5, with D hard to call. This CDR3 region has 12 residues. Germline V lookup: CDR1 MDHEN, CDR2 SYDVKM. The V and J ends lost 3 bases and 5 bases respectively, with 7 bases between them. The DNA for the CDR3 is TGTGCCAGCAGTTTCCAAGAGGAGACCCAGTACTTC. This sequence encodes CASSFQEETQYF.

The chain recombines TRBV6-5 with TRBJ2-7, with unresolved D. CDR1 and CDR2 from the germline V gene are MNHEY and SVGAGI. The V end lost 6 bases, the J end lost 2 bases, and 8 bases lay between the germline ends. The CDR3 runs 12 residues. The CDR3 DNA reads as TGTGCCAGCAGCCCCGGAGCCTACGAGCAGTACTTC. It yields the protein CASSPGAYEQYF.

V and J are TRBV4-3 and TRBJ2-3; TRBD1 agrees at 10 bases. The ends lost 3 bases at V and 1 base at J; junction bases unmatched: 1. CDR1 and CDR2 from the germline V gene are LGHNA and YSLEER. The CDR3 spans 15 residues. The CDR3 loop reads CASSHGTGGTDTQYF. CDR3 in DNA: TGCGCCAGCAGCCACGGGACAGGGGGCACAGATACGCAGTATTTT.

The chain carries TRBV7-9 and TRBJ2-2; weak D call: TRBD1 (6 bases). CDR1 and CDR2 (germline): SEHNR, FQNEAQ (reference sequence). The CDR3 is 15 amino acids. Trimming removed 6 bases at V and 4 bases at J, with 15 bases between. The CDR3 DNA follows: TGTGCCAGCAGTTCCGGGACATCGGGCACCGGGGAGCTGTTTTTT. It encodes CASSSGTSGTGELFF.

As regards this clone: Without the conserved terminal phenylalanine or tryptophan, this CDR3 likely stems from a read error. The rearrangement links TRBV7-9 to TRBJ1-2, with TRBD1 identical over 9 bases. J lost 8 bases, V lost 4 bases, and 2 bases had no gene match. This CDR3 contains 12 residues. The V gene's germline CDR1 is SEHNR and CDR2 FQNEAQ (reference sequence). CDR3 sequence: CASSSGTGGYTS. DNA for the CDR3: TGTGCCAGCAGCTCGGGGACAGGGGGCTACACCTCC.

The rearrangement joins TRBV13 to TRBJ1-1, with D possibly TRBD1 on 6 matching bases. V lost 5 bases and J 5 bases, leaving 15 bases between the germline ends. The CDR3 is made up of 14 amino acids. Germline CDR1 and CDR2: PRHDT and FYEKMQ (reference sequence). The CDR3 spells CASSPQTGGTEAFF. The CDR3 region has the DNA TGTGCCAGCAGCCCTCAGACAGGCGGAACTGAAGCTTTCTTT.

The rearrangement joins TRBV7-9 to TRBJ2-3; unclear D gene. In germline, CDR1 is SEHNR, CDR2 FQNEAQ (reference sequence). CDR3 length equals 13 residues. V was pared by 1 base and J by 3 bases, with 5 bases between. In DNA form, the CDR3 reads TGTGCCAGCAGCTTAGACGGGACAGATACGCAGTATTTT. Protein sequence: CASSLDGTDTQYF.

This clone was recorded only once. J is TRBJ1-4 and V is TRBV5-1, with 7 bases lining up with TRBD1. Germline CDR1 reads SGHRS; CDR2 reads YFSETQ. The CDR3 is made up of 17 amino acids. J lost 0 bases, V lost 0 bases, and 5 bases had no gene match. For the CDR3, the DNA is TGCGCCAGCAGCTTGGAAGAAAGGGGGCCAACTAATGAAAAACTGTTTTTT. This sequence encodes CASSLEERGPTNEKLFF.

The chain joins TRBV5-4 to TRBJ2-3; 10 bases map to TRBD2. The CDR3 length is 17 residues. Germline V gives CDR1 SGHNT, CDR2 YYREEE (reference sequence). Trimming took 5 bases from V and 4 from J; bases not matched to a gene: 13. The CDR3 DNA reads TGTGCCAGCAGTCGCAATCAACTAGCGGGGTCCGCAGATACGCAGTATTTT. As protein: CASSRNQLAGSADTQYF.

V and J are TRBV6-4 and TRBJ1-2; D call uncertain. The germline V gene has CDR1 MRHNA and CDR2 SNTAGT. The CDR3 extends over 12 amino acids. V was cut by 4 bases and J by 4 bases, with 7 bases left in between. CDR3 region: CASSVDFYGYTF. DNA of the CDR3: TGTGCCAGCAGTGTAGATTTCTATGGCTACACCTTC.

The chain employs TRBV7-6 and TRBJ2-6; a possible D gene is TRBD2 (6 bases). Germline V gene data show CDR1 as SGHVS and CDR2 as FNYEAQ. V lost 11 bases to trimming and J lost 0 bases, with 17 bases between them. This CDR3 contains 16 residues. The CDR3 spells CAARGDLSSGANVLTF. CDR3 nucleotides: TGTGCCGCTCGAGGGGACTTAAGCTCTGGGGCCAACGTCCTGACTTTC.

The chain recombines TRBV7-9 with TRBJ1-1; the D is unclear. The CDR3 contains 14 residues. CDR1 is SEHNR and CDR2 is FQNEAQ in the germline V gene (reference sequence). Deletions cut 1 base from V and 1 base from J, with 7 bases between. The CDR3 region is CASSLDLENTEAFF. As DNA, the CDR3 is TGTGCCAGCAGCTTAGACCTAGAGAACACTGAAGCTTTCTTT.

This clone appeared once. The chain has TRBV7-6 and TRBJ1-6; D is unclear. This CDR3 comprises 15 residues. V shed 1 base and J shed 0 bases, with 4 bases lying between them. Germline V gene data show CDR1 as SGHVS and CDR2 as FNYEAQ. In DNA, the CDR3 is TGTGCCAGCAGCTTAGATCGCTCCTATAATTCACCCCTCCACTTT. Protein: CASSLDRSYNSPLHF.

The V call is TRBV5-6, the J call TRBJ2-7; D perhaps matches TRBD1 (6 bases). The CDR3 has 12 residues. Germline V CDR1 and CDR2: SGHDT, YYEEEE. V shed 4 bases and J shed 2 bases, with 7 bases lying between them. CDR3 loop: CASSGTTYEQYF. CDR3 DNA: TGTGCCAGCAGCGGGACAACCTACGAGCAGTACTTC.

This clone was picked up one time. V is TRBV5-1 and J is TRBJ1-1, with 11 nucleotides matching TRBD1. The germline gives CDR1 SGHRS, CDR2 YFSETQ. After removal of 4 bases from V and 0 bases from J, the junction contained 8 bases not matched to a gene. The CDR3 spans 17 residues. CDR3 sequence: CASSIGQGARLNTEAFF. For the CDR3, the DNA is TGCGCCAGCAGCATAGGACAGGGGGCCAGGTTGAACACTGAAGCTTTCTTT.